This TCR beta chain was obtained from a study of T cell repertoires in cytomegalovirus infection. For the study at large: CMV epitopes that were recently identified and HLA-C-restricted were used alongside well-studied HLA-B-restricted ones. Evidence of both CMV infection and a matching HLA type came from public TCR beta signatures.

Study observations and caveats: Dominant in the ex vivo response were TCR beta clonotypes restricted by HLA-C and specific for CMV.

MiXCR, run by TCRdb on the reads, gives a single entry per CDR3 protein. The sample carries some 900,000 distinct CDR3 sequences, approximately 30% recorded once. Turning to this clonotype: Its antigen is still unknown.

Germline V gene data show CDR1 as LNHNV and CDR2 as YYDKDF (reference sequence). Between the trimmed V and J ends, which lost 3 bases and 10 bases, there was a span of 12 bases. The CDR3 length is 13 residues. The sample consisted of cultured CD8+ T cells from PBMCs, taken from culture after CMV antigen stimulation. The chain joins TRBV15 to TRBJ1-4; D is uncertain. The origin of this receptor is a human donor in good health (CMV status not recorded). Some clones in this sample may be carry-over from other donors' samples. CDR3 sequence (DNA): TGTGCCACCAGCAGTCCAGGAGGCGGAAAACTGTTTTTT. It translates to CATSSPGGGKLFF. The full variable domain, completed using reference TRBV15 and TRBJ1-4, is DAMVIQNPRYQVTQFGKPVTLSCSQTLNHNVMYWYQQKSSQAPKLLFHYYDKDFNNEADTPDNFQSRRPNTSFCFLDIRSPGLGDTAMYLCATSSPGGGKLFFGSGTQLSVL.